The 10 T cell receptor beta chains below were found in one sample sequenced in a study of blood T cell repertoires in COVID-19. Generated by immunoSEQ multiplex PCR, the TCRdb table keeps only in-frame clones and is missing some. The data hold some 97,000 clones, with about 86% observed a single time. The sequencing sample was made of peripheral blood. Every receptor here comes from a human donor in a cohort sampled during active COVID-19.

The V and J genes are TRBV20-1 and TRBJ2-5; 7 nucleotides match TRBD2. The CDR3 runs to 15 residues. CDR1 is DFQATT and CDR2 is SNEGSKA in the germline V gene (reference sequence). With 3 bases clipped from V and 7 bases from J, the junction kept 14 bases outside the gene matches. As DNA, the CDR3 is TGCAGTGCTAGTCGGGCGGGAGACGTATCGGGGACCCAGTACTTC. Translating it yields CSASRAGDVSGTQYF.

The sample holds one count of this clone. The chain uses TRBV6-1 and TRBJ2-5; D is uncertain. Trimming removed 2 bases at V and 4 bases at J, with 5 bases between. CDR3 size: 12 residues. Germline V lookup: CDR1 MNHNS, CDR2 SASEGT. The CDR3 sequence: CASSETRETQYF. The CDR3 DNA follows: TGTGCCAGCAGTGAAACTCGAGAGACCCAGTACTTC.

This clone was counted a single time. V usage is TRBV9 and J usage is TRBJ2-1, with a possible D match to TRBD1 (5 bases). The V gene's germline CDR1 is SGDLS and CDR2 YYNGEE. Trimming stripped 2 bases from V and 0 bases from J, with 12 bases between. CDR3 length: 16 residues. In DNA, the CDR3 is TGTGCCAGCAGCGTGGGGCTTGAGTACTCCTACAATGAGCAGTTCTTC. Its protein product is CASSVGLEYSYNEQFF. The complete variable domain, with remaining parts taken from reference TRBV9 and TRBJ2-1, reads DSGVTQTPKHLITATGQRVTLRCSPRSGDLSVYWYQQSLDQGLQFLIQYYNGEERAKGNILERFSAQQFPDLHSELNLSSLELGDSALYFCASSVGLEYSYNEQFFGPGTRLTVL.

The chain recombines TRBV19 with TRBJ2-2; tentative D call: TRBD1 (6 bases). V lost 6 bases and J lost 7, with 15 bases in between. The CDR3 consists of 14 residues. Germline CDR1 reads LNHDA; CDR2 reads SQIVND (reference sequence). The CDR3 nucleotides read TGTGCCAGTAGGACCTCAGGGGCGGGCGGGGAGCTGTTTTTT. It translates to CASRTSGAGGELFF.

The chain links TRBV5-1 to TRBJ2-7, with D maybe TRBD1 (6 bases). V lost 3 bases and J 3 bases, leaving 16 bases between the germline ends. The germline CDR1 and CDR2 sequences are SGHRS and YFSETQ. CDR3 length equals 15 residues. The CDR3: CASSSLQGVNYEQYF. Written as DNA, the CDR3 is TGCGCCAGCAGCTCGCTACAGGGAGTCAACTACGAGCAGTACTTC.

This clone was counted once. The chain combines TRBV29-1 with TRBJ2-7; 10 bases line up with TRBD1. Trimming cost V 7 bases and J 5 bases; bases outside gene matches: 8. Looked up from germline, CDR1 is SQVTM and CDR2 is ANQGSEA. This CDR3 spans 13 amino acids. CDR3 nucleotides: TGCAGCGCCCGGGACAGGGGACCTGACGAGCAGTACTTC. Translating gives CSARDRGPDEQYF.

This clone was observed a single time. The chain combines TRBV30 with TRBJ2-7; 9 positions agree with TRBD2. CDR3 size: 15 residues. V shed 1 base, J shed 2 bases, and the junction held 6 bases outside the gene matches. Germline V gives CDR1 GTSNPN, CDR2 SVGIG (reference sequence). CDR3 sequence (DNA): TGTGCCTGGAGTGGGGGCGGGAGGGGGGCCTACGAGCAGTACTTC. As protein: CAWSGGGRGAYEQYF.

V and J are TRBV11-2 and TRBJ2-2, with 9 nucleotides matching TRBD1. The V gene's germline CDR1 is SGHAT and CDR2 FQNNGV. Trimming cost V 3 bases and J 3 bases; bases outside gene matches: 14. This CDR3 spans 19 amino acids. The CDR3 nucleotides are TGTGCCAGCAGCTTGGGACAGGGATTGGGACTTGGGTACACCGGGGAGCTGTTTTTT. It yields the protein CASSLGQGLGLGYTGELFF.

V gene TRBV27 combines with J gene TRBJ2-7, with TRBD2 as a possible D gene (6 bases). With 7 bases removed from V and 4 bases from J, the gap between germline ends came to 14 bases. The CDR3 contains 13 residues. CDR1 and CDR2 (germline): MNHEY, SMNVEV (reference sequence). The CDR3 bases are TGTGCCAGCAAAGGCGGGGATAGGTACGAGCAGTACTTC. Translated, it gives CASKGGDRYEQYF.

This chain links TRBV23-1 with TRBJ2-1; D might be TRBD2 (5 bases). TRBV23-1 is recorded as an ORF, its role being uncertain. The V gene lost 8 bases and the J gene lost 8 bases, with 13 bases spanning the gap. The CDR3 runs 12 residues. CDR3 loop: CASPRTADEQFF. The CDR3 coding sequence is TGCGCCAGCCCCCGGACTGCTGATGAGCAGTTCTTC.